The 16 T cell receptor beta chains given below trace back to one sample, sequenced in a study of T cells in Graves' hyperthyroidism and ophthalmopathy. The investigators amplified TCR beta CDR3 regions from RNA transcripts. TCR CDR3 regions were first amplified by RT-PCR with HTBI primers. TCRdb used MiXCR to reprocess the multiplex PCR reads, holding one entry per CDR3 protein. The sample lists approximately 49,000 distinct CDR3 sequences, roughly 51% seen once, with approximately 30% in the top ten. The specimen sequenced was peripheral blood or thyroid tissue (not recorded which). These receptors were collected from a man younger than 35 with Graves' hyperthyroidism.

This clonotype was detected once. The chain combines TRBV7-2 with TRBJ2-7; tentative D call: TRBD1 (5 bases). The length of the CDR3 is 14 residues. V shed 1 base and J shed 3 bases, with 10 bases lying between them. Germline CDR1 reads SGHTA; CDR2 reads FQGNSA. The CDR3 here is CASSLDRNHYEQYF. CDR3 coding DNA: TGTGCCAGCAGCTTAGACAGGAACCACTACGAGCAGTACTTC.

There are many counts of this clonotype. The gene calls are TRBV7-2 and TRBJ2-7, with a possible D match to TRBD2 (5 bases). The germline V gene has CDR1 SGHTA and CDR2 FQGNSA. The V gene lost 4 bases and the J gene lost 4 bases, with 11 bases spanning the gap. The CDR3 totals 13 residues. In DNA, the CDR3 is TGTGCCAGCAGCTACATGGGAGATTACGAGCAGTACTTC. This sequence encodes CASSYMGDYEQYF.

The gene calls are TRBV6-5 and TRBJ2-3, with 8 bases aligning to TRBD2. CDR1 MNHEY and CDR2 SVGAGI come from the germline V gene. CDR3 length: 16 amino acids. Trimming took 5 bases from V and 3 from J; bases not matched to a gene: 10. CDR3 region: CASSVSGVLLTDTQYF. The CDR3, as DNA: TGTGCCAGCAGTGTTAGCGGGGTCTTATTGACAGATACGCAGTATTTT.

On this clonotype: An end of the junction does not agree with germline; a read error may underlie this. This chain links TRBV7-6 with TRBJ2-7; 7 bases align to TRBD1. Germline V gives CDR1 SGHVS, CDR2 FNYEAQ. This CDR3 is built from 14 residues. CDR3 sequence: CASSRDSTRGERYF. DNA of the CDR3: TGTGCCAGCAGCCGGGACAGCACGAGAGGCGAGCGGTACTTC. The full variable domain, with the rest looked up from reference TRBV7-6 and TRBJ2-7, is GAGVSQSPRYKVTKRGQDVALRCDPISGHVSLYWYRQALGQGPEFLTYFNYEAQQDKSGLPNDRFSAERPEGSISTLTIQRTEQRDSAMYRCASSRDSTRGERYFGPGTRLTVT.

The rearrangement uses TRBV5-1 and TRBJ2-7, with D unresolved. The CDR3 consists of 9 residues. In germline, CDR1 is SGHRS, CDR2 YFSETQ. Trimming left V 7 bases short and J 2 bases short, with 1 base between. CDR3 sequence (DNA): TGCGCCAGCCCCTACGAGCAGTACTTC. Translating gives CASPYEQYF.

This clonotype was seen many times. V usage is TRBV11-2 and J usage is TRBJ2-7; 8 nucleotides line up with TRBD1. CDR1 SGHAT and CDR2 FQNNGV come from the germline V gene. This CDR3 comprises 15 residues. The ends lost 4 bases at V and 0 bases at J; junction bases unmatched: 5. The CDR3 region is CASSSRDRSSYEQYF. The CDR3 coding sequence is TGTGCCAGCAGCTCGAGGGACAGGAGCTCCTACGAGCAGTACTTC.

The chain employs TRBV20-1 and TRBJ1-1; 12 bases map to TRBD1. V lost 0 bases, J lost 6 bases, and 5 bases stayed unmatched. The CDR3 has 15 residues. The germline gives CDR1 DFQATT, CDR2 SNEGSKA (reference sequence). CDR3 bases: TGCAGTGCTAGAGATTGGGGACAGGGGGCCGCTGAAGCTTTCTTT. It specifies CSARDWGQGAAEAFF.

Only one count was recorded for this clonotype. The CDR3 nucleotides are TGTGCCAGCGGAGGGGAGGATCAGCCCCAGCATTTT. Its protein product is CASGGEDQPQHF. The chain is built from TRBV6-5 and TRBJ1-5, with D maybe TRBD1 (5 bases). This CDR3 has 12 residues. The germline CDR1 and CDR2 sequences are MNHEY and SVGAGI. The V gene lost 8 bases and the J gene lost 5 bases, with 10 bases spanning the gap.

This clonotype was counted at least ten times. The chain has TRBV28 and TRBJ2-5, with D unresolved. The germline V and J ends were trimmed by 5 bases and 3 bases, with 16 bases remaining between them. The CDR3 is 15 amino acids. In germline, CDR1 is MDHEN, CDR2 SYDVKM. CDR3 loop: CASSLDENTKETQYF. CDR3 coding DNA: TGTGCCAGCAGTCTCGACGAGAACACAAAAGAGACCCAGTACTTC.

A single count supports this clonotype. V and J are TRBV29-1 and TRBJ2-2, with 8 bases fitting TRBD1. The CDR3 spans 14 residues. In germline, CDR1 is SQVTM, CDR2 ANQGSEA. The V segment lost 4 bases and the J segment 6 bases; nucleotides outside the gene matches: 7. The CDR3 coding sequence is TGCAGCGTTGGAGAGGGACAGGTCGCCGGGGAGCTGTTTTTT. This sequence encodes CSVGEGQVAGELFF.

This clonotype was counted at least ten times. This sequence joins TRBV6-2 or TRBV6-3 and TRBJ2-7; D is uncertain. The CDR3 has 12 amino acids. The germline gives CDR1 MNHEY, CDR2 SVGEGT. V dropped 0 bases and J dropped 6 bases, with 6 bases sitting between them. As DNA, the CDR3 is TGTGCCAGCAGTTACTCGATATCCGAGCAGTACTTC. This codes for CASSYSISEQYF.

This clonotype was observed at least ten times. The CDR3: CASGRTLATNEKLFF. Written as DNA, the CDR3 is TGTGCCAGCGGGCGGACACTGGCAACTAATGAAAAACTGTTTTTT. The chain is built from TRBV2 and TRBJ1-4; tentative D call: TRBD1 (5 bases). The CDR3 length is 15 residues. Trimming cost V 8 bases and J 0 bases, with 13 bases left between them. CDR1 and CDR2 (germline): SNHLY, FYNNEI.

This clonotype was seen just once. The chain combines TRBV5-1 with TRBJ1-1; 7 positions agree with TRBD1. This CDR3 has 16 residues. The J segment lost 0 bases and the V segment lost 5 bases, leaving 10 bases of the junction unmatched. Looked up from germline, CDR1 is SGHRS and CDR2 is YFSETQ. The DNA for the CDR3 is TGCGCCAGCAGGAGGGGGCCAATGGGTATGAACACTGAAGCTTTCTTT. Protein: CASRRGPMGMNTEAFF.

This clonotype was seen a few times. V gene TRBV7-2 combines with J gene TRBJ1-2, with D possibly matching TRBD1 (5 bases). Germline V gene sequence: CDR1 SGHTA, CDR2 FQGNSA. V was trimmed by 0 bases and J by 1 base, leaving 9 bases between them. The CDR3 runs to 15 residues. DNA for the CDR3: TGTGCCAGCAGCTTAGCGTTACAGGTTAACTATGGCTACACCTTC. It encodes CASSLALQVNYGYTF.

CDR3 sequence: CASSLRLAGAEQYF. The DNA of the CDR3 is TGTGCCAGCAGCTTGAGACTAGCGGGAGCCGAGCAGTACTTC. The gene calls are TRBV7-2 and TRBJ2-7; TRBD2 matches 12 bases. The CDR3 covers 14 residues. From germline, CDR1 is SGHTA and CDR2 FQGNSA. Unmatched junction bases numbered 3, after V lost 3 bases and J lost 6 bases.

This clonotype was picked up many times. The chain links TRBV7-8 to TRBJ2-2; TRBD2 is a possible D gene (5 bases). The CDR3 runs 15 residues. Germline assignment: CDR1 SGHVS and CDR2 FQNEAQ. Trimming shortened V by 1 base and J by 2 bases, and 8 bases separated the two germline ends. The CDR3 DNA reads TGTGCCAGCAGCTTAGTTCTAGCTAACACCGGGGAGCTGTTTTTT. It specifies CASSLVLANTGELFF.